This T cell receptor (beta chain) appears in the sequencing data of a study of T-cell reconstitution after alpha-beta-depleted transplantation in children. The CDR3 contains 12 residues. Trimming cost V 5 bases and J 9 bases, with 11 bases left between them. Germline-derived CDR1 and CDR2 are SNHLY and FYNNEI. The library targeted TCRbeta and was prepared with unique molecular identifiers. Using its own MiXCR run on the PCR reads, TCRdb lists one record per CDR3 protein. Among 900,000 or so distinct CDR3 sequences listed, 15% to 20% were seen once. This clonotype has just one count. This TCR derives from a male patient between 5 and 17 years old who had a stem cell transplant for acute lymphoblastic leukemia, so the T cells may come from the graft donor. The chain links TRBV2 to TRBJ2-1; D unresolved. This specimen was PBMCs, mostly from graft donor cells, taken 360 days after TCRalphabeta/CD19-depleted stem cell transplant. CDR3 DNA sequence: TGTGCCAGCAGTCGCGTGGGAACTGAGCAGTTCTTC. Residues: CASSRVGTEQFF.